A selection of T cell receptor beta chains follows, all from one sample in a study of CD8 T cells in Susac syndrome. TCRdb called the immunoSEQ multiplex PCR reads again in MiXCR, with one record for every CDR3 protein. The sample holds approximately 220,000 distinct CDR3 sequences, about 95% seen once. The source material was CD4+ T cells from PBMCs. Every receptor here comes from a human donor with multiple sclerosis. CDR3s include the opening cysteine and the closing phenylalanine or tryptophan. A D gene is named only where the DNA matches it firmly. Clone sizes are given selectively: once, few, many, or a class where the clone is expanded.

J	V	size	D	CDR3	DNA
TRBJ1-2	TRBV27	once	TRBD1	CASSLSDRAFGYTF	TGTGCCAGCAGTTTATCGGACAGGGCCTTTGGCTACACCTTC
TRBJ2-3	TRBV12-3/TRBV12-4	NA	NA	CASRVFSTDTQYF	TGTGCCAGCAGGGTTTTTAGCACAGATACGCAGTATTTT
TRBJ1-1	TRBV3-1	NA	NA	CASSQGGGQKAFF	TGTGCCAGCAGCCAAGGTGGTGGACAGAAAGCTTTCTTT
TRBJ2-1	TRBV19	NA	NA	CASTAAGVGEQFF	TGTGCCAGCACGGCGGCAGGGGTGGGTGAGCAGTTCTTC
TRBJ2-5	TRBV5-4	NA	TRBD1	CASSFGQGPQETQYF	TGTGCCAGCAGCTTTGGACAGGGGCCCCAAGAGACCCAGTACTTC
TRBJ2-1	TRBV5-6	NA	NA	CASSRRLGSYNEQFF	TGTGCCAGCAGCCGCAGACTAGGCTCCTACAATGAGCAGTTCTTC
TRBJ2-3	TRBV30	once	TRBD2	CAWSLAGGTSTDTQYF	TGTGCCTGGAGTTTAGCGGGGGGGACTTCCACAGATACGCAGTATTTT
TRBJ1-5	TRBV2	NA	NA	CASRPQRSSPQHF	TGTGCCAGCAGACCTCAGCGGTCATCGCCCCAGCATTTT
TRBJ1-1	TRBV20-1	NA	TRBD1	CSAPRQGGDTEAFF	TGCAGTGCGCCTAGACAGGGGGGAGACACTGAAGCTTTCTTT
TRBJ2-5	TRBV29-1	NA	NA	CSVERRLKETQYF	TGCAGCGTTGAACGTCGTCTCAAAGAGACCCAGTACTTC
TRBJ1-5	TRBV2	NA	NA	CASSKQGFGQPQHF	TGTGCCAGCAGCAAACAGGGTTTCGGTCAGCCCCAGCATTTT
TRBJ1-1	TRBV29-1	NA	TRBD1	CSDRTGAGTEAFF	TGCAGTGATCGCACAGGGGCGGGCACTGAAGCTTTCTTT
TRBJ1-1	TRBV20-1	NA	TRBD1	CSAPGDRGRAEAFF	TGCAGTGCTCCTGGGGACAGGGGACGCGCTGAAGCTTTCTTT
TRBJ2-7	TRBV15	NA	NA	CATSRDDRAYEQYF	TGTGCCACCAGCAGGGATGACAGAGCCTACGAGCAGTACTTC
TRBJ1-1	TRBV30	NA	NA	CAWRGGMNTEAFF	TGTGCCTGGAGGGGTGGCATGAACACTGAAGCTTTCTTT
TRBJ2-4	TRBV30	few	NA	CAWSNAPGAKNIQYF	TGTGCCTGGAGCAATGCTCCGGGAGCCAAAAACATTCAGTACTTC
TRBJ2-3	TRBV3-1	NA	TRBD1	CASSPWDREKDTQYF	TGTGCCAGCAGCCCGTGGGACAGGGAAAAAGATACGCAGTATTTT
TRBJ1-5	TRBV20-1	NA	NA	CSARRGFGNQPQHF	TGCAGTGCTAGACGGGGGTTTGGCAATCAGCCCCAGCATTTT
TRBJ2-5	TRBV11-2	NA	NA	CASSLSGTRRETQYF	TGTGCCAGCAGCTTATCGGGGACGAGGCGGGAGACCCAGTACTTC
TRBJ2-7	TRBV30	NA	NA	CAWTSQSAEEQYF	TGTGCCTGGACGTCGCAGTCTGCAGAGGAGCAGTACTTC
TRBJ1-1	TRBV20-1	once	NA	CSARRVNTEAFF	TGCAGTGCTAGACGCGTTAACACTGAAGCTTTCTTT
TRBJ2-6	TRBV29-1	NA	NA	CSVAKGASGANVLTF	TGCAGCGTTGCCAAAGGGGCCTCTGGGGCCAACGTCCTGACTTTC
TRBJ1-2	TRBV9	NA	NA	CASSRDAEGYTF	TGTGCCAGCAGCAGGGACGCGGAAGGCTACACCTTC
TRBJ2-5	TRBV5-4	NA	TRBD2	CASSVVAGDQETQYF	TGTGCCAGCAGCGTAGTAGCGGGCGATCAAGAGACCCAGTACTTC
TRBJ2-1	TRBV20-1	NA	NA	CSARATSAAGNNEQFF	TGCAGTGCTAGGGCTACCTCAGCCGCCGGGAACAATGAGCAGTTCTTC
TRBJ1-1	TRBV20-1	NA	NA	CSAVRALGTEAFF	TGCAGTGCCGTCCGGGCCCTGGGGACTGAAGCTTTCTTT
TRBJ2-5	TRBV15	NA	NA	CATGGGETQYF	TGTGCCACCGGGGGCGGGGAGACCCAGTACTTC
TRBJ2-1	TRBV29-1	NA	NA	CSVSHVTSSRFF	TGCAGCGTCTCCCACGTTACTAGCTCTCGGTTCTTC
TRBJ1-6	TRBV25-1	NA	NA	CASSNMGNSPLHF	TGTGCCAGCAGCAACATGGGAAATTCACCCCTCCACTTT
TRBJ2-7	TRBV29-1	NA	TRBD1	CSVDRQGLTREQYF	TGCAGCGTTGATCGACAGGGCCTTACGAGGGAGCAGTACTTC
TRBJ1-1	TRBV14	NA	NA	CASSQVRSLAFF	TGTGCCAGCAGCCAAGTTCGGAGTCTAGCTTTCTTT
TRBJ2-7	TRBV29-1	NA	TRBD1	CSVEDRNYEQYF	TGCAGCGTTGAGGACAGGAACTACGAGCAGTACTTC
TRBJ2-5	TRBV6-5	NA	TRBD2	CASSYETIGTSGIQETQYF	TGTGCCAGCAGTTATGAGACTATAGGGACTAGCGGGATTCAAGAGACCCAGTACTTC
TRBJ1-1	TRBV6-1	once	TRBD1	CASSPEQGRAEAFF	TGTGCCAGCAGTCCCGAACAGGGGAGAGCTGAAGCTTTCTTT